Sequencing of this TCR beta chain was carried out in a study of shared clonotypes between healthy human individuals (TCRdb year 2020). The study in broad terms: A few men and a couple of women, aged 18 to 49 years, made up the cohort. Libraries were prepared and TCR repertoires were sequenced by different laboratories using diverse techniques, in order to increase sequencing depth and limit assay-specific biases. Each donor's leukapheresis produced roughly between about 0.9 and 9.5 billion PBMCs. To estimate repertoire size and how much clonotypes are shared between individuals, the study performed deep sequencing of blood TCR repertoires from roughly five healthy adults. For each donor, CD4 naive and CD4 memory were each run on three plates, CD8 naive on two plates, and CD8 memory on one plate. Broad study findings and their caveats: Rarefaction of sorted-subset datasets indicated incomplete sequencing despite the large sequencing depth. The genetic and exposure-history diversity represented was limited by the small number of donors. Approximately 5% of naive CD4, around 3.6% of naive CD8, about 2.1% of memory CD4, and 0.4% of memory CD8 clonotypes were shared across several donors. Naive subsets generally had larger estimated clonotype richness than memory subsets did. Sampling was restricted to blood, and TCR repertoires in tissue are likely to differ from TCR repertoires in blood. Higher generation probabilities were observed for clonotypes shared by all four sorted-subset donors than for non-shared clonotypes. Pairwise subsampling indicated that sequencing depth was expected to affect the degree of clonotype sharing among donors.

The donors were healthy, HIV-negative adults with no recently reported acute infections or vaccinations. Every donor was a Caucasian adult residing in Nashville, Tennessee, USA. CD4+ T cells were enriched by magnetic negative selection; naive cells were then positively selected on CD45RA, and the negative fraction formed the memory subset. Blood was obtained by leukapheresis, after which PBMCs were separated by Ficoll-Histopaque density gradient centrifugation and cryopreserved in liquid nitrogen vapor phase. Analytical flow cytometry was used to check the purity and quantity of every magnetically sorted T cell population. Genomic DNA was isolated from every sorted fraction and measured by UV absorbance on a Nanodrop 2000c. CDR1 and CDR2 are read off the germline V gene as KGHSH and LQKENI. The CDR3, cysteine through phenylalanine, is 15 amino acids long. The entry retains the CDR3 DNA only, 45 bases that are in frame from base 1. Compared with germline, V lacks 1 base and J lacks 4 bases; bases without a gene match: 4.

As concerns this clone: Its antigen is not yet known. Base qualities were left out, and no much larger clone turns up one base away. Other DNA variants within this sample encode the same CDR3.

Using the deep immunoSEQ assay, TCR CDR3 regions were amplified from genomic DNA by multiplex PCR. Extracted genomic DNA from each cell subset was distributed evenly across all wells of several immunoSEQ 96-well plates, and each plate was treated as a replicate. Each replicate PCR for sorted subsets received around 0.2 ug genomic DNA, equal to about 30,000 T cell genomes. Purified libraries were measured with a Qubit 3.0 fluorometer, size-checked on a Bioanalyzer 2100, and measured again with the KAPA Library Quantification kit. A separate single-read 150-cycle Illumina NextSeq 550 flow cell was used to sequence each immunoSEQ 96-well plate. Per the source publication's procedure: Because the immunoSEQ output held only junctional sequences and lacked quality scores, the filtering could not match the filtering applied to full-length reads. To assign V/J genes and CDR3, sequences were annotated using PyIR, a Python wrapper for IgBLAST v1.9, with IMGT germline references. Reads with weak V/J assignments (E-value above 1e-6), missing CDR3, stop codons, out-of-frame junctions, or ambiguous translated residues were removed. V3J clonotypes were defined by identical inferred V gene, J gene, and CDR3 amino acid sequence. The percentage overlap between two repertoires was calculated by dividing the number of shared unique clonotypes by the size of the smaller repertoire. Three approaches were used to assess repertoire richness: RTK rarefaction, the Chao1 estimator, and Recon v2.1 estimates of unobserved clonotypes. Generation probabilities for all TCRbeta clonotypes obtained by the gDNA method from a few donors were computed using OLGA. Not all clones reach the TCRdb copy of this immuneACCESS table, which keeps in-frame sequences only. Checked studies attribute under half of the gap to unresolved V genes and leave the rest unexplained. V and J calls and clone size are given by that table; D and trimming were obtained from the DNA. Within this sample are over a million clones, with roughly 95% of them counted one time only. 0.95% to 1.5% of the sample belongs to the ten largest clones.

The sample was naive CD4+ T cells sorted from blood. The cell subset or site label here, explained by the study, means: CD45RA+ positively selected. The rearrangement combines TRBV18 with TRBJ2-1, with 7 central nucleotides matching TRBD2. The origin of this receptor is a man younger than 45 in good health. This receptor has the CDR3 CASSPLAGQYNEQFF. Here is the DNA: TGTGCCAGCTCACCACTAGCGGGCCAATACAATGAGCAGTTCTTC.